This TCR beta chain emerged from a study of cytomegalovirus exposure and HLA in healthy donors. Of note for this clone: The antigen is not known.

Regarding the study as a whole: Most TCR beta V segments were productive about 90% or about 30% of the time in an earlier analysis.

PCR involved 60 Vbeta and 13 Jbeta primers. In the source study's methods: Approximately 9.9 million shared chains were among the 80 million or so unique TCR beta chains that a later analysis counted. Clones were sequenced by immunoSEQ multiplex PCR, and TCRdb holds only the in-frame ones, with some missing. V and J calls plus clone size are reproduced from that table; the DNA served to infer D and trimming. This sample carries about 21,000 clones, around 77% of them seen once, and the ten largest clones take approximately 7.4%. Sequencing was performed on PBMCs. This TCR was sampled from a man aged 55-75 years in good health and CMV-seronegative.

The CDR3 reads CASTMRGGGTGELFF. CDR3 coding DNA: TGTGCCAGCACCATGAGGGGAGGGGGCACCGGGGAGCTGTTTTTT. V is TRBV28 and J is TRBJ2-2, with a possible D match to TRBD2 (7 bases). The germline V gene encodes CDR1 MDHEN and CDR2 SYDVKM. V lost 7 bases to trimming and J lost 4 bases, with 16 bases between them. The CDR3 is 15 amino acids.